This T cell receptor (beta chain) appears in the sequencing data of a study of blood T cell repertoires in COVID-19. For the study at large: The samples span acute and convalescent COVID-19 from the United States, Italy and Spain. The cDNA or gDNA used as material had been derived from T cells, B-cell-depleted T cells, or PBMCs.

Original handling: Estimates of nucleated cell counts were drawn from the amplification of reference gene primers. Only in-frame clones appear in the TCRdb table, and some are missing; sequencing was by immunoSEQ multiplex PCR. V and J calls and clone size come straight from that table; D and trimming were deduced from the DNA. The sample has 270,000 or so clones, 65% to 90% seen once. CDR3 length: 15 residues. Trimming took off 8 bases at V and 0 bases at J, with 14 bases between the two ends. CDR1 and CDR2 (germline): SGHAT, FQDESV (reference sequence). This chain uses TRBV11-1 with TRBJ2-1; D is undetermined. The receptor comes from a human donor in a cohort sampled during active COVID-19. Sample: peripheral blood. CDR3 sequence: CASREVQSSYNEQFF. CDR3 DNA: TGTGCCAGCCGAGAGGTGCAGAGCTCCTACAATGAGCAGTTCTTC.